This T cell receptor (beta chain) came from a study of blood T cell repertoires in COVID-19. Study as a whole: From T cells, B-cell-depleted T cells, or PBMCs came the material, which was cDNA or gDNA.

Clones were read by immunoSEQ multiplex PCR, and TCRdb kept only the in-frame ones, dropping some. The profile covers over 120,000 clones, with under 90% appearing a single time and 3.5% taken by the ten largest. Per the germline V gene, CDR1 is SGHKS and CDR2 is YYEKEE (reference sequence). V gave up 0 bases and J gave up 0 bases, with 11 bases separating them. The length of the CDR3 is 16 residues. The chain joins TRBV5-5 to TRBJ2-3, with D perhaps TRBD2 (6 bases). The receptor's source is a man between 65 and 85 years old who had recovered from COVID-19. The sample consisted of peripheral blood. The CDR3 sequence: CASSLAGVRSTDTQYF. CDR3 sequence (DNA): TGTGCCAGCAGCTTGGCGGGGGTGAGGAGCACAGATACGCAGTATTTT. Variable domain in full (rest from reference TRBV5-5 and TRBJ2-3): DAGVTQSPTHLIKTRGQQVTLRCSPISGHKSVSWYQQVLGQGPQFIFQYYEKEERGRGNFPDRFSARQFPNYSSELNVNALLLGDSALYLCASSLAGVRSTDTQYFGPGTRLTVL.